The source of this T cell receptor (beta chain) is a study of cytomegalovirus exposure and HLA in healthy donors. Across the whole study: Among a few hundred genotyped donors, around 80% fell in the Caucasian-associated ancestry cluster.

V gave up 4 bases and J gave up 4 bases, with 9 bases separating them. Germline V gene data show CDR1 as SGDLS and CDR2 as YYNGEE. The CDR3 spans 13 residues. The study ran its PCR with 60 Vbeta and 13 Jbeta primers. This table comes from immunoSEQ multiplex PCR, and its TCRdb copy is limited to in-frame clones, with some not included. The profile shows about 140,000 clones, 77% of them singletons. The origin of this receptor is a male donor in good health and CMV-seronegative. Sequencing was performed on PBMCs. The chain joins TRBV9 to TRBJ2-1, with D perhaps TRBD1 (6 bases). CDR3 nucleotides: TGTGCCAGCAGCTCTGGACAGTACAATGAGCAGTTCTTC. It codes for CASSSGQYNEQFF.